These 25 T cell receptor beta chains were sequenced from one sample in a study of shared clonotypes between healthy human individuals. Libraries were prepared by immunoSEQ multiplex PCR; TCRdb keeps only in-frame clonotypes and omits some of them. The sample consists of about 1 million clones, about 74% of them appearing once. The material sequenced was memory CD4+ T cells sorted from blood. Subset of the sample: CD45RA-negative fraction. Receptor source: a man aged 18 to 35 in good health.

This chain joins TRBV27 and TRBJ2-7; tentatively, D is TRBD1 (5 bases). V was pared by 3 bases and J by 0 bases, with 12 bases between. The CDR3 runs 15 residues. Germline V gives CDR1 MNHEY, CDR2 SMNVEV (reference sequence). CDR3: CASSFGSTVSYEQYF. Here the CDR3 DNA reads TGTGCCAGCAGTTTCGGTTCGACAGTCTCCTACGAGCAGTACTTC.

Worth noting for this clone: Since a far larger clone is one base different, this is likely a read error. Distinct nucleotide sequences in the sample also encode this CDR3. This chain joins TRBV18 and TRBJ1-1; D may be TRBD1 (5 bases). Trimming stripped 3 bases from V and 3 bases from J, with 8 bases between. Germline loops: CDR1 KGHSH, CDR2 LQKENI. CDR3 length equals 13 residues. CDR3 loop: CASSPGRDTEAFF. CDR3 bases: TGTGCCAGCTCACCGGGCAGGGACACTGAAGCTTTCTTT.

V gene TRBV5-4 combines with J gene TRBJ2-2; 7 positions agree with TRBD1. CDR3 length: 15 amino acids. CDR1 and CDR2 from the germline V gene are SGHNT and YYREEE (reference sequence). With V trimmed by 1 base and J by 6 bases, 6 bases remained unmatched. The CDR3 loop reads CASSLRDSRAGELFF. DNA for the CDR3: TGTGCCAGCAGCTTGCGGGACAGCCGGGCCGGGGAGCTGTTTTTT.

In its sample, this clone was seen once. The chain recombines TRBV27 with TRBJ2-3; possibly TRBD1 or TRBD2 for D (5 bases each). V was trimmed by 6 bases and J by 2 bases, leaving 18 bases between them. CDR1 is MNHEY and CDR2 is SMNVEV in the germline V gene (reference sequence). This CDR3 spans 16 amino acids. CDR3 sequence reads: CASRFSGTIDTDTQYF. CDR3 in DNA: TGTGCCAGCAGATTTTCCGGGACCATAGACACAGATACGCAGTATTTT.

J is TRBJ1-4 and V is TRBV15; D not certain. The germline V gene encodes CDR1 LNHNV and CDR2 YYDKDF (reference sequence). This CDR3 region has 21 residues. With 3 bases removed from V and 0 bases from J, the gap between germline ends came to 26 bases. The CDR3 loop is CATSRALRGSLIGATNEKLFF. The CDR3 DNA reads as TGTGCCACCAGCAGGGCCCTAAGAGGCAGCCTGATAGGCGCAACTAATGAAAAACTGTTTTTT.

V is TRBV2 and J is TRBJ2-7, with a possible D match to TRBD2 (6 bases). With 8 bases removed from V and 2 bases from J, the gap between germline ends came to 19 bases. In germline, CDR1 is SNHLY, CDR2 FYNNEI. The CDR3 spans 15 residues. CDR3 nucleotides: TGTGCCAGCCTCCCCCCTTGGACTACTGCCTACGAGCAGTACTTC. Residues: CASLPPWTTAYEQYF. The full variable domain, with the rest looked up from reference TRBV2 and TRBJ2-7, is EPEVTQTPSHQVTQMGQEVILRCVPISNHLYFYWYRQILGQKVEFLVSFYNNEISEKSEIFDDQFSVERPDGSNFTLKIRSTKLEDSAMYFCASLPPWTTAYEQYFGPGTRLTVT.

The genes are TRBV15 and TRBJ2-2; D possibly corresponds to TRBD2 (6 bases). This CDR3 contains 16 residues. V lost 1 base to trimming and J lost 2 bases, with 11 bases between them. CDR1 LNHNV and CDR2 YYDKDF come from the germline V gene (reference sequence). The DNA for the CDR3 is TGTGCCACCAGCAGAGCGGGGGAAATAAACACCGGGGAGCTGTTTTTT. This encodes CATSRAGEINTGELFF.

The rearrangement uses TRBV4-2 and TRBJ1-3, with D possibly TRBD1 on 6 matching bases. This CDR3 comprises 15 residues. V was pared by 2 bases and J by 1 base, with 9 bases between. Germline V lookup: CDR1 LGHNA, CDR2 YNFKEQ. CDR3 bases: TGTGCCAGCAGCCAATCGGGGGCGTCTGGAAACACCATATATTTT. Its protein product is CASSQSGASGNTIYF.

The rearrangement joins TRBV6-1 to TRBJ2-3, with TRBD2 identical over 8 bases. The CDR3 extends over 15 amino acids. V dropped 4 bases and J dropped 2; count of bases not matched to a gene: 5. Per germline, CDR1 MNHNS and CDR2 SASEGT. CDR3 residues: CASSGPTSVTDTQYF. The CDR3 bases are TGTGCCAGCAGTGGCCCGACTAGCGTCACAGATACGCAGTATTTT.

A single count supports this clone. The rearrangement links TRBV19 to TRBJ1-2; maybe TRBD1 (5 bases). Looked up from germline, CDR1 is LNHDA and CDR2 is SQIVND (reference sequence). Between the trimmed V and J ends, which lost 5 bases and 2 bases, there was a span of 9 bases. This CDR3 contains 13 residues. CDR3 sequence (DNA): TGTGCCAGTAGTCCGGGACCGAACTATGGCTACACCTTC. It codes for CASSPGPNYGYTF.

This chain links TRBV30 with TRBJ2-7; D may be TRBD1 (6 bases). V was clipped by 1 base and J by 2 bases, with 18 bases between them. This CDR3 spans 16 amino acids. The V gene's germline CDR1 is GTSNPN and CDR2 SVGIG (reference sequence). As DNA, the CDR3 is TGTGCCTGGAGTGCACAAGGACAGTTGGGGGCCTACGAGCAGTACTTC. Translation: CAWSAQGQLGAYEQYF.

The chain recombines TRBV5-5 with TRBJ1-2, with D unresolved. This CDR3 has 12 amino acids. Germline loops: CDR1 SGHKS, CDR2 YYEKEE (reference sequence). Trimming took off 4 bases at V and 3 bases at J, with 7 bases between the two ends. As DNA, the CDR3 is TGTGCCAGCAGCCTAGCTGACTATGGCTACACCTTC. Its translation: CASSLADYGYTF.

This clone was seen only a few times. This rearrangement joins TRBV5-6 to TRBJ2-7; D is tentatively TRBD1 or TRBD2 (6 bases each). CDR1 and CDR2 (germline): SGHDT, YYEEEE. This CDR3 has 15 amino acids. Deletions cut 4 bases from V and 7 bases from J, with 21 bases between. This chain's CDR3 is CASSTQGLGREEQYF. The CDR3 nucleotides read TGTGCCAGCAGCACACAGGGTTTGGGACGGGAGGAGCAGTACTTC.

The chain employs TRBV10-3 and TRBJ2-4, with 7 positions matching TRBD1. The length of the CDR3 is 17 residues. Trimming cost V 0 bases and J 1 base; bases outside gene matches: 6. CDR1 is ENHRY, CDR2 SYGVKD, per germline. CDR3 sequence reads: CAISESKGALAKNIQYF. As DNA, the CDR3 is TGTGCCATCAGTGAGTCGAAGGGGGCGTTGGCCAAAAACATTCAGTACTTC.

A word on this clone: Other DNA sequences in this specimen translate into the identical CDR3. The chain is built from TRBV5-1 and TRBJ2-3; no reliable D call. Trimming shortened V by 0 bases and J by 0 bases, and 5 bases separated the two germline ends. CDR3 length: 14 amino acids. Germline V gene lookup returns CDR1 SGHRS and CDR2 YFSETQ. The CDR3 reads CASSLAGSTDTQYF. The CDR3 bases are TGCGCCAGCAGCTTGGCGGGCAGCACAGATACGCAGTATTTT.

V is TRBV6-1 and J is TRBJ2-5, with TRBD2 matching over 9 bases. V was pared by 3 bases and J by 9 bases, with 14 bases of the junction left unmatched. CDR3 length equals 16 residues. Germline V CDR1 and CDR2: MNHNS, SASEGT. The CDR3 here is CASSESLTSGSGAQYF. The CDR3 DNA follows: TGTGCCAGCAGTGAGTCTCTCACTAGCGGGTCAGGGGCCCAGTACTTC.

This clone was picked up one time. This rearrangement joins TRBV5-4 to TRBJ2-2; D not resolved. Germline V lookup: CDR1 SGHNT, CDR2 YYREEE (reference sequence). V was shortened by 0 bases and J by 7 bases, with 7 bases between the two germline ends. The CDR3 spans 13 residues. The CDR3 bases are TGTGCCAGCAGCTTGGGACGGAGCGGGGAGCTGTTTTTT. This codes for CASSLGRSGELFF.

This clone was picked up a small number of times. The rearrangement uses TRBV30 and TRBJ2-7; a weak D match, TRBD1 (5 bases). Germline V gene sequence: CDR1 GTSNPN, CDR2 SVGIG (reference sequence). V was trimmed by 4 bases and J by 0 bases, leaving 13 bases between them. CDR3 length: 14 residues. The CDR3 reads CAWNPGQRSYEQYF. The CDR3 coding sequence is TGTGCCTGGAATCCAGGGCAACGCTCCTACGAGCAGTACTTC.

This clone was found a few times. V is TRBV27 and J is TRBJ2-2; TRBD1 aligns across 7 bases. CDR3 length equals 14 residues. Germline CDR1 is MNHEY and CDR2 is SMNVEV (reference sequence). Trimming cost V 2 bases and J 6 bases; bases outside gene matches: 3. CDR3 in amino acids: CASSLGQGAGELFF. DNA for the CDR3: TGTGCCAGCAGTTTAGGCCAGGGGGCCGGGGAGCTGTTTTTT.

The chain carries TRBV7-9 and TRBJ1-3; D is undetermined. Germline V CDR1 and CDR2: SEHNR, FQNEAQ (reference sequence). Trimming took off 5 bases at V and 3 bases at J, with 8 bases between the two ends. The length of the CDR3 is 13 residues. This CDR3 is CASSKGSGNTIYF. Written as DNA, the CDR3 is TGTGCCAGCAGCAAGGGAAGTGGAAACACCATATATTTT.

Turning to this clone: One base separates it from a far larger clone, so it is likely a read error. The chain recombines TRBV30 with TRBJ1-6; weak D call: TRBD1 (5 bases). The germline V and J ends were trimmed by 2 bases and 11 bases, with 19 bases remaining between them. CDR3 length equals 15 residues. Germline CDR1 reads GTSNPN; CDR2 reads SVGIG (reference sequence). DNA for the CDR3: TGTGCCTGGAGTACTTCGTCAGGGAGAAGGCCACCCCTCCACTTT. Its translation: CAWSTSSGRRPPLHF.

This sequence joins TRBV20-1 and TRBJ2-7, with D possibly matching TRBD1 (6 bases). Trimming removed 4 bases from V and 4 bases from J, with 8 bases in between. Germline assignment: CDR1 DFQATT and CDR2 SNEGSKA (reference sequence). The CDR3 has 11 residues. The CDR3 sequence: CSANQGYEQYF. The CDR3 bases are TGCAGTGCTAACCAGGGGTACGAGCAGTACTTC.

The CDR3: CAWSVAASGNTIYF. In nucleotides, the CDR3 is TGTGCCTGGAGTGTGGCAGCGAGTGGAAACACCATATATTTT. The chain employs TRBV30 and TRBJ1-3; D is unclear. Germline V gene sequence: CDR1 GTSNPN, CDR2 SVGIG (reference sequence). With 0 bases removed from V and 3 bases from J, the gap between germline ends came to 9 bases. The CDR3 is made up of 14 amino acids.

The chain carries TRBV2 and TRBJ2-1; D gene ambiguous. The germline V gene encodes CDR1 SNHLY and CDR2 FYNNEI. V was trimmed by 4 bases and J by 0 bases, leaving 10 bases between them. CDR3 size: 15 residues. CDR3 bases: TGTGCCAGCAGTGTAAAGAGCAGCTCCTACAATGAGCAGTTCTTC. It encodes CASSVKSSSYNEQFF.

The chain is built from TRBV2 and TRBJ2-3; 10 bases map to TRBD2. With V trimmed by 6 bases and J by 2 bases, 5 bases remained unmatched. CDR1 is SNHLY and CDR2 is FYNNEI in the germline V gene. The CDR3 has 15 residues. The chain's CDR3 is CASRVGLAATDTQYF. The CDR3 nucleotides read TGTGCCAGCAGGGTTGGACTAGCGGCCACAGATACGCAGTATTTT.